This T cell receptor beta chain is from a study of PD-1 blockade in classical Hodgkin lymphoma (dated by TCRdb to 2019 to 2021). About the study as a whole: Nivolumab dosing was 3 mg/kg intravenously every 2 weeks, continuing until either disease progression or unacceptable toxicity. To define a peripheral blood immune signature of response to PD-1 blockade in classical Hodgkin lymphoma, the study combined TCR beta sequencing with CyTOF. The paper's findings and limits, for the study overall: Baseline TCR diversity was reported as lower in newly diagnosed patients than in healthy donors, and lower still in relapsed/refractory patients. By C4D1, a significant rise was seen in CD4+ TCR diversity but not in CD8+ TCR diversity (p=0.0027 vs p=0.16), and the rise was most apparent among complete responders (p=0.02). Lower diversity was seen in patients whose nivolumab began less than 1 year after ASCT, and these patients were left out of later analyses so that immune reconstitution would not confound the results. The study was restricted to a single clinical trial cohort, and the causes of repertoire differences, possibly disease activity or prior therapy, were left undefined. Among trial patients, those achieving complete response had baseline diversity similar to that of newly diagnosed patients, while diversity was significantly lower in partial responders and progressors.

Including the terminal cysteine and phenylalanine, the CDR3 comprises 14 residues. The retained sequence is limited to the CDR3, 42 bases, with the frame set at the first base. Trimming at the junction amounts to 5 bases on V and 0 bases on J, and the germline ends lie 10 bases apart. Sequences MNHNY (CDR1) and SVGAGI (CDR2) are obtained from the germline V gene (reference sequence). This clone was seen more than once but under ten times. What this receptor recognizes is not known. No base quality information exists; no much larger clone differs at one position. This CDR3 is also generated by other DNA sequences in the sample. The meaning of the sample's time point label: cycle 2 day 1 (C2D1) of nivolumab. Every trial patient had relapsed following autologous stem cell transplantation, and prior brentuximab vedotin exposure was what differed among cohorts A, B and C. The trial cohort was composed of approximately 56 patients with relapsed/refractory classical Hodgkin lymphoma, for whom complete response, partial response or progressive disease was recorded as best overall response. Single-agent nivolumab was administered to trial patients in the multi-cohort phase II CheckMate 205 trial. An independent review committee assessed best overall response by applying the 2007 International Working Group response criteria. PBMCs from the trial were collected at three points: immediately before nivolumab initiation (C1D1), and during therapy at cycle 2 day 1 and cycle 4 day 1. After peripheral blood was drawn into 8 mL Vacutainer Cell Preparation Tubes, PBMCs were isolated by centrifugation and then cryopreserved.

The Qiagen DNeasy kit was used to extract genomic DNA both from unsorted PBMCs and from the negatively selected CD4+ and CD8+ fractions. TCR beta CDR3 regions were subjected to amplification by immunoSEQ multiplex PCR with primers that anneal to V and J segments. A synthetic immune receptor repertoire was used to minimize amplification bias, and any remaining bias was removed computationally after sequencing. Per the source publication's procedure: Custom Python scripts were used to quantify repertoire diversity as the Shannon entropy index. The unsorted, CD4+ and CD8+ repertoires were each analyzed separately, with the exception of combined analyses, where CD4+ and CD8+ sequences were merged in silico. Clonal expansion was defined as at least a 2-fold frequency increase after treatment relative to C1D1, with a pseudocount of 0.5 for undetected baseline clones. Singleton clones were defined as clones with 0 or 1 copy at C1D1, and non-singleton clones were defined as clones with 2 or more copies. Clones expanded in unsorted samples were assigned a CD4+, CD8+ or unknown annotation through matching of protein sequences in sorted samples from the same patient. Wilcoxon tests on paired samples were used to test changes in diversity from C1D1 to C4D1. TCRdb holds this immuneACCESS table with in-frame rearrangements only. Some clones are missing; in checked studies, unresolved V genes explain under half, and the rest has no known cause. V, J and clone size were drawn from that table, and D and trimming were deduced from the DNA. This sample gives tens of thousands of clones in total; roughly four fifths of them show up just once. Of the sample, approximately 10% falls within the top ten clones.

The chain employs TRBV6-6 and TRBJ1-1; the D gene is perhaps TRBD1, from 6 matching bases. The specimen comprised peripheral blood mononuclear cells (PBMCs), sampled before the second cycle of nivolumab. The sequence derives from a human donor with classical Hodgkin lymphoma. The DNA is TGTGCCAGCAGTCCCACAGGGATGAACACTGAAGCTTTCTTT. This gives the protein CASSPTGMNTEAFF.